This TCR beta chain was identified during a study of naive and memory T cell subsets. Four subsets defined by CD45RA and CD27 were sorted after CD3, CD4, CD8 and live/dead staining. Sorting gates: effector memory CD45RA-CD27-, EMRA CD45RA+CD27-. Within the sample, this clonotype is medium-sized. Germline values: CDR1 SGHRS, CDR2 YFSETQ. Trimming at V came to 4 bases and at J to 6 bases, leaving 4 bases not matched to a gene. This CDR3 has 12 residues. The beta constant-region primer was an equimolar mix of two oligonucleotides covering TRBC1 and TRBC2. Ligated cDNA was amplified by four rounds of PCR with nested alpha and beta constant-region primers and SP2. Using its own MiXCR run on the UMI-ligation and nested PCR reads, TCRdb lists one record per CDR3 protein. This sample has approximately 2,500 distinct CDR3 sequences, with over 4.5% found just once.

This TCR was sampled from a human donor in good health. Source material: CD4+ TEMRA cells from blood. The subset was: effector memory re-expressing CD45RA, CD45RA+ CD27-. The rearrangement links TRBV5-1 to TRBJ2-7, with 7 positions matching TRBD2. As DNA, the CDR3 is TGCGCCAGCAGCCGACTAGCAGCCGAGCAGTACTTC. Residues: CASSRLAAEQYF.